This T cell receptor (beta chain) came from a study of shared clonotypes between healthy human individuals. Findings and limits, study-wide: For sorted subsets, rarefaction showed incomplete sequencing despite large depth.

The protocol was immunoSEQ multiplex PCR, while the TCRdb copy is restricted to in-frame clones and leaves out a portion. The table includes 2,500,000 or so clones, under 95% detected once. Points on this clone: Antigen specificity is unknown.

From germline, CDR1 is SGHRS and CDR2 YFSETQ. V shed 0 bases and J shed 4 bases, with 9 bases lying between them. This CDR3 is 14 amino acids long. Sequencing was performed on naive CD4+ T cells from PBMCs. Subset noted: CD45RA+ positively selected. This sequence was found in a man younger than 35 in good health. Some clones in this sample may be carry-over from other donors' samples. The V call is TRBV5-1, the J call TRBJ2-3; D remains unclear. The CDR3 DNA reads as TGCGCCAGCAGCTTGGCTGGAAGATCAGATACGCAGTATTTT. Protein: CASSLAGRSDTQYF.